This TCR beta chain is drawn from a study of response to subunit inactivated influenza vaccine. Overall study findings and caveats: Few additional T cells are recruited per seasonal influenza vaccination, authors suggested.

Germline trimming cut 5 bases from V and 0 bases from J; bases unmatched to any gene: 4. Germline CDR1 reads ENHRY; CDR2 reads SYGVKD. The CDR3 loop spans 15 amino acids. MiXCR, run by TCRdb on the RT-PCR reads, gives a single entry per CDR3 protein. This sample has around 570,000 distinct CDR3 sequences, with 6.5% to 8% found just once. This clonotype was found a few times. Its antigen remains unidentified. The chain recombines TRBV10-3 with TRBJ1-2; the match to TRBD1 covers 9 bases. Sample: PBMCs from blood, taken about 23 months after vaccination. This TCR was recovered from a man between 50 and 75 years old who received an inactivated influenza vaccine. Here the CDR3 DNA reads TGTGCCATCAGTCAAAGACAGGGGGCTAACTATGGCTACACCTTC. Translation gives CAISQRQGANYGYTF.